The source of this TCR beta chain is a study of immune heterogeneity within non-small cell lung tumors. Multiplex PCR (32 V and 13 J primers) was used to amplify the TCR beta CDR3. Via MiXCR, TCRdb re-called the multiplex PCR reads, giving one row per CDR3 protein. The sample yields 21,000 or so distinct CDR3 sequences, 25% to 30% seen once. Genomic DNA extracted from bulk tumor tissue served as template. A total of around 590 ng was used per sample. Several biopsies per primary tumor were taken during surgery, spaced as far apart as possible. Patients had untreated, newly diagnosed non-small cell lung cancer and underwent curative surgery. The CDR3 contains 14 residues. The germline CDR1 and CDR2 sequences are SGHKS and YYEKEE (reference sequence). V was pared by 7 bases and J by 3 bases, with 17 bases between.

Material: lung tumor tissue. The source is a man aged 35 to 55 with non-small cell lung cancer. The gene calls are TRBV5-5 and TRBJ2-7; tentative D call: TRBD1 (6 bases). CDR3 coding DNA: TGTGCCAGCTTGACGGGACACAACTTCTACGAGCAGTACTTC. Residues: CASLTGHNFYEQYF.